This T cell receptor beta chain was captured in a study of identical twins. Between the trimmed V and J ends, which lost 3 bases and 4 bases, there was a span of 9 bases. This CDR3 has 13 residues. MiXCR, applied by TCRdb to the 5' RACE reads, yields one record per CDR3 protein. This sample carries 690,000 or so distinct CDR3 sequences, 8.6% of them seen once, and the ten largest clones take approximately 0.89%. Healthy Caucasian donors formed the entire cohort. These records were also assigned to another study, of yellow fever vaccine responses in identical twins.

The chain is built from TRBV12-3 or TRBV12-4 and TRBJ1-2; D is unresolved. The sample comprised PBMCs. This clonotype was sampled from a woman aged 18-35 years in good health. CDR3 region: CASSFLGGYGYTF. CDR3 sequence (DNA): TGTGCCAGCAGTTTTTTGGGAGGCTATGGCTACACCTTC.